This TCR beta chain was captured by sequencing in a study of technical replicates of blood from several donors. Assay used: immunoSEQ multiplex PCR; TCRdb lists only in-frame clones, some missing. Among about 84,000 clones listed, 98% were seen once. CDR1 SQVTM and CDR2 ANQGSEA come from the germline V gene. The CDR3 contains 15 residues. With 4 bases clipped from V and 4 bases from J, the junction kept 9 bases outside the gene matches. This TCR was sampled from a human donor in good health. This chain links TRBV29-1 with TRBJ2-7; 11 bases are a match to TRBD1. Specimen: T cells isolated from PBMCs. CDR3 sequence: CSVGGQGGLSYEQYF. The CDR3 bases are TGCAGCGTTGGGGGACAGGGGGGTCTTAGTTACGAGCAGTACTTC.